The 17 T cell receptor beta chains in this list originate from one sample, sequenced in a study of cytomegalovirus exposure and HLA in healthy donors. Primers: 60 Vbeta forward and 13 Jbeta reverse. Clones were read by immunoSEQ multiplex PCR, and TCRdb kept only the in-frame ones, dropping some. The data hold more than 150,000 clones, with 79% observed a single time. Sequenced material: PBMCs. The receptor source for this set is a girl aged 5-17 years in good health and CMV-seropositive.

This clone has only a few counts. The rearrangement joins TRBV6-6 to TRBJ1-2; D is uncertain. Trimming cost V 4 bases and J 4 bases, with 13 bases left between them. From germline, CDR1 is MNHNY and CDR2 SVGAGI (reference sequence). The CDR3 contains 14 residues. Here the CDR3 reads CASSSSDVSYGYTF. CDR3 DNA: TGTGCCAGCAGTTCGAGTGATGTGAGCTATGGCTACACCTTC.

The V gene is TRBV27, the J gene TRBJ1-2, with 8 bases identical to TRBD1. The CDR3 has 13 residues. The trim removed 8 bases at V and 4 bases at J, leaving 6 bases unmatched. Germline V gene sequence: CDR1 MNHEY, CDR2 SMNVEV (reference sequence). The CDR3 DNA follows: TGTGCCAGCGGGCAGGGGGCAACCTATGGCTACACCTTC. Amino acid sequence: CASGQGATYGYTF.

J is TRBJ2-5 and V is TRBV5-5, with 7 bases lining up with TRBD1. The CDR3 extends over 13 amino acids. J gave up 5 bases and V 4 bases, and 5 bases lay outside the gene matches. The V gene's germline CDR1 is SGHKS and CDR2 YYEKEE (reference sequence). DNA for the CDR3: TGTGCCAGCAGCCGACAGGGCCCGGAGACCCAGTACTTC. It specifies CASSRQGPETQYF. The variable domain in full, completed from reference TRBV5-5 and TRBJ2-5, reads DAGVTQSPTHLIKTRGQQVTLRCSPISGHKSVSWYQQVLGQGPQFIFQYYEKEERGRGNFPDRFSARQFPNYSSELNVNALLLGDSALYLCASSRQGPETQYFGPGTRLLVL.

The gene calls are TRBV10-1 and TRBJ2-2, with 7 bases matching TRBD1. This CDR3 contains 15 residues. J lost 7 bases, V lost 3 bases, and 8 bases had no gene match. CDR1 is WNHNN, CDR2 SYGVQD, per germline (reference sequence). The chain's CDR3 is CASSDPQGMGGELFF. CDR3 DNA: TGCGCCAGCAGTGATCCACAGGGGATGGGCGGGGAGCTGTTTTTT.

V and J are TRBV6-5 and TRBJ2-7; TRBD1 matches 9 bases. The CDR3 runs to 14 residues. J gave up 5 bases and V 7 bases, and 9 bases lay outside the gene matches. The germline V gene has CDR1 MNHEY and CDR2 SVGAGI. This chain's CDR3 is CASTGGQGVHEQYF. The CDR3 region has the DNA TGTGCCAGCACAGGGGGACAGGGTGTCCACGAGCAGTACTTC.

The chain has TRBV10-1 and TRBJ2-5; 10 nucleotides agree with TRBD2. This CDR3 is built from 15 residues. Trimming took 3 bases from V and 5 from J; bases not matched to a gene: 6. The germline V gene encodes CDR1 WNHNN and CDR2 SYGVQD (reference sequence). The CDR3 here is CASSETSGAEETQYF. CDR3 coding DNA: TGCGCCAGCAGTGAAACTAGCGGGGCCGAGGAGACCCAGTACTTC.

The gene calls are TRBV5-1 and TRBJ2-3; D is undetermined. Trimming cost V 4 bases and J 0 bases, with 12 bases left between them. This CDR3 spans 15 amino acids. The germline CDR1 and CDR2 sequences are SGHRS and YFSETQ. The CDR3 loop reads CASSPQWASTDTQYF. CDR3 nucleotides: TGCGCCAGCAGCCCCCAGTGGGCTAGCACAGATACGCAGTATTTT.

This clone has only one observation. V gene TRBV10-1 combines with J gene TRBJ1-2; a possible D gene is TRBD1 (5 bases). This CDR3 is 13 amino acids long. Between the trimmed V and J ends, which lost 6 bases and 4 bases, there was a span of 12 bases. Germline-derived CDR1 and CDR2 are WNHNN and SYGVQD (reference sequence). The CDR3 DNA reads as TGCGCCAGCAGCGCGACAGTTACCTATGGCTACACCTTC. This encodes CASSATVTYGYTF.

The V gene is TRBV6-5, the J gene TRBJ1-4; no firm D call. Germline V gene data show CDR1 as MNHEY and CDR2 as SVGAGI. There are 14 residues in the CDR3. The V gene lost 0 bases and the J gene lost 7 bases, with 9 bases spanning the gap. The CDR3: CASSYSRPAEKLFF. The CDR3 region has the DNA TGTGCCAGCAGTTACTCCAGGCCGGCTGAAAAACTGTTTTTT.

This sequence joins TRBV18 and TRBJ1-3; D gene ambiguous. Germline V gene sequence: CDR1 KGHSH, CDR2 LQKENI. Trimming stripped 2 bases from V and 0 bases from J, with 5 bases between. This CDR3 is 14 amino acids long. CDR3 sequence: CASSPDNSGNTIYF. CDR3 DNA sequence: TGTGCCAGCTCACCAGACAACTCTGGAAACACCATATATTTT.

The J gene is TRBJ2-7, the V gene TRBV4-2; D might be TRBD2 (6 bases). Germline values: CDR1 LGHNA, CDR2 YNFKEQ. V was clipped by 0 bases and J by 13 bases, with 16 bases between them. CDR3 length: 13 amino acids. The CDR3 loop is CASSQDRRRGLYF. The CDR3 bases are TGTGCCAGCAGCCAAGATAGGAGGCGGGGTCTTTACTTC.

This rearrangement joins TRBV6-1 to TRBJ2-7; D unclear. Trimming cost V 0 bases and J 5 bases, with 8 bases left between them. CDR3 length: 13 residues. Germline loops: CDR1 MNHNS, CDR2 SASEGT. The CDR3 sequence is CASSEAPRNEQYF. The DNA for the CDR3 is TGTGCCAGCAGTGAAGCGCCGAGAAACGAGCAGTACTTC.

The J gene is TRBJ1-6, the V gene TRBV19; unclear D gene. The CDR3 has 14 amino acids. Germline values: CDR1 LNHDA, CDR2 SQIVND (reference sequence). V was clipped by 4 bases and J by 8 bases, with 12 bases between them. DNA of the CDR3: TGTGCCAGTAGTACATCCCAACTTGATTCACCCCTCCACTTT. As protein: CASSTSQLDSPLHF.

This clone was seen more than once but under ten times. CDR3 DNA: TGTGCCAGCAGCTTACGCCTTAAGCTGAGTGGGGCCAACGTCCTGACTTTC. Encoded protein: CASSLRLKLSGANVLTF. V usage is TRBV13 and J usage is TRBJ2-6; D uncertain. Germline V CDR1 and CDR2: PRHDT, FYEKMQ (reference sequence). V lost 2 bases and J 3 bases, leaving 14 bases between the germline ends. This CDR3 has 17 residues.

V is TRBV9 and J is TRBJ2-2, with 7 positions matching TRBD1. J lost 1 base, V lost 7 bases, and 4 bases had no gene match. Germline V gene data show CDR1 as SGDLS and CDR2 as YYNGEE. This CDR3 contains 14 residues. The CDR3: CASAGTVNTGELFF. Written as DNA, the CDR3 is TGTGCCAGCGCCGGGACAGTGAACACCGGGGAGCTGTTTTTT.

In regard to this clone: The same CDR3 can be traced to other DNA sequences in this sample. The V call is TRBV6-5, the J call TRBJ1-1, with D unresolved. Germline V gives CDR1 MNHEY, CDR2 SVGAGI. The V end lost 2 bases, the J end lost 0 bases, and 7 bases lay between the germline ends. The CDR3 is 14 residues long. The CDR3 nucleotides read TGTGCCAGCAGTTACGGAGAGGTGAACACTGAAGCTTTCTTT. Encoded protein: CASSYGEVNTEAFF.

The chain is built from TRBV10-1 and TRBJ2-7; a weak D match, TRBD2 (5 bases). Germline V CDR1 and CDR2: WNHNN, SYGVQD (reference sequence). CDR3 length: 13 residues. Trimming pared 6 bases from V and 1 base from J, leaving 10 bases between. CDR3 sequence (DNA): TGCGCCAGCAGCGCGGGCAGTTCCTACGAGCAGTACTTC. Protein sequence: CASSAGSSYEQYF.